Sequencing of this T cell receptor beta chain was carried out in a study of early T cells in non-severe SARS-CoV-2 infection. The CDR3 is made up of 13 amino acids. Deletions cut 0 bases from V and 6 bases from J, with 6 bases between. In germline, CDR1 is SEHNR, CDR2 FQNEAQ (reference sequence). This clonotype was seen at least ten times. MiXCR, applied by TCRdb to the 5' RACE reads, yields one record per CDR3 protein. The table has under 40,000 distinct CDR3 sequences, 5% to 7% seen once. The chain uses TRBV7-9 and TRBJ1-5, with D unresolved. Sequenced material: whole blood. The receptor's source is an adult who was a healthcare worker with PCR-confirmed SARS-CoV-2 infection or an uninfected control (not recorded which). This CDR3 is CASSLAAGQPQHF. In nucleotides, the CDR3 is TGTGCCAGCAGCTTAGCGGCGGGTCAGCCCCAGCATTTT.